This T cell receptor beta chain was sequenced in a study of regulatory T cells in long-lasting Graves disease. Study-wide findings and caveats: The TCR repertoire of persistent Graves' patients was less diverse than that of newly diagnosed ones. Persistent disease favored TRBV28, TRBJ1-2 and TRBJ2-5.

Assembly of TCR beta libraries relied on iRepertoire HTBI primers together with Arm-PCR of CDR3 regions. TCRdb reprocessed the multiplex PCR reads with MiXCR, giving one entry per CDR3 protein. Seen here are 500,000 or so distinct CDR3 sequences, around 15% observed once, and the top ten hold 20% to 25%. Time point of the sample: newly diagnosed GD, antithyroid drugs for less than 3 months. With RNA extracted from PBMCs as input, the TCR library was made. In its sample, this clonotype was seen a few times. Its antigen is not identified. CDR3 size: 14 residues. V lost 2 bases and J 6 bases, leaving 13 bases between the germline ends. Germline V gene lookup returns CDR1 SGHAT and CDR2 FQNNGV. These data also formed part of another study, on T cells in Graves' hyperthyroidism and ophthalmopathy.

The V gene is TRBV11-2, the J gene TRBJ1-1, with no clear D. This TCR was sampled from a woman aged 35 to 59 with Graves disease. This material consisted of peripheral blood mononuclear cells (PBMCs), taken at new diagnosis, from a patient treated with antithyroid drugs. This CDR3 is CASSLTRGFAEAFF. CDR3 bases: TGTGCCAGCAGCTTAACTCGCGGGTTCGCTGAAGCTTTCTTT.